This TCR beta chain was profiled in a study of regulatory T cells in long-lasting Graves disease. iRepertoire HTBI primers and Arm-PCR of CDR3 regions built TCR beta libraries. TCRdb reprocessed the multiplex PCR reads with MiXCR, giving one entry per CDR3 protein. The sample has around 400,000 distinct CDR3 sequences; around 23% are singletons. The time point here: persistent/refractory GD, antithyroid drugs over 5 years with positive TRAb. After RNA was extracted from PBMCs, the TCR library was made from it. The V gene's germline CDR1 is SQVTM and CDR2 ANQGSEA. CDR3 length equals 17 residues. Germline trimming cut 0 bases from V and 1 base from J; bases unmatched to any gene: 6. The table lists this clonotype with many counts. Its antigen is not identified. General study results and limits: Small sample size may have lowered accuracy.

Here the sequenced sample was peripheral blood mononuclear cells (PBMCs), taken when the disease was refractory, from a patient treated with antithyroid drugs. The sequence was collected from a female donor with Graves disease. The V call is TRBV29-1, the J call TRBJ2-2; 9 nucleotides line up with TRBD2. CDR3 sequence (DNA): TGCAGCGTTGAAGATAGGGAGACTAGCGGGAACACCGGGGAGCTGTTTTTT. It yields the protein CSVEDRETSGNTGELFF.